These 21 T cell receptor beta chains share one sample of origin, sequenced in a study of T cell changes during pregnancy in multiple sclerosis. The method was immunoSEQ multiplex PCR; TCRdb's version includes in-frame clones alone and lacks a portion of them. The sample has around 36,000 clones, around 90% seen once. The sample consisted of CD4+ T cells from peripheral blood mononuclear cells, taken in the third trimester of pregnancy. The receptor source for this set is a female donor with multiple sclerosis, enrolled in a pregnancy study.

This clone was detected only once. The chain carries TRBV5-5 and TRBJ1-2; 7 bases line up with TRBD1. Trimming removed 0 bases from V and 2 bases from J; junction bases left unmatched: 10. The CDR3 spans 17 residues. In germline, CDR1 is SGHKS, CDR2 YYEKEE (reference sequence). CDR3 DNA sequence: TGTGCCAGCAGCTTGGAACTGGGGGCCAGGGGGAACTATGGCTACACCTTC. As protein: CASSLELGARGNYGYTF.

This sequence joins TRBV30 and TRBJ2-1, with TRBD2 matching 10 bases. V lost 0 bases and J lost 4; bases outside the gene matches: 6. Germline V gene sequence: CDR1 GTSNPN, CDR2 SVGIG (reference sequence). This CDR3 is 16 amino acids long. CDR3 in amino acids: CAWSVRGSGRYNEQFF. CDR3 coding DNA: TGTGCCTGGAGTGTACGAGGTAGCGGGAGGTACAATGAGCAGTTCTTC.

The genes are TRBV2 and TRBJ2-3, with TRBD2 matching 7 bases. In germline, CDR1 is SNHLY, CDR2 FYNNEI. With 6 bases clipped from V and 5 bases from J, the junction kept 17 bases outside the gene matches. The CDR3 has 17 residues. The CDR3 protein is CASSASGGQGLGDTQYF. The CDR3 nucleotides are TGTGCCAGCAGCGCCTCGGGAGGCCAAGGGCTTGGAGATACGCAGTATTTT.

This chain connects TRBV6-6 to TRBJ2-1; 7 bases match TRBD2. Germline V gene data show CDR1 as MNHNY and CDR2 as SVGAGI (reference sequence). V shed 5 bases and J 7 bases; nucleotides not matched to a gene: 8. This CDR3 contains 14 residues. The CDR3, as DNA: TGTGCCAGCAGTATACCGGGACTACAAAATGAGCAGTTCTTC. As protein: CASSIPGLQNEQFF.

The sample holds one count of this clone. For the CDR3, the DNA is TGTGCCAGCAGTCGGAGTGGCACCGGGGAGCTGTTTTTT. Its protein is CASSRSGTGELFF. The chain has TRBV6-4 and TRBJ2-2, with D uncertain. The germline V gene has CDR1 MRHNA and CDR2 SNTAGT. The CDR3 runs to 13 residues. V lost 5 bases to trimming and J lost 4 bases, with 8 bases between them.

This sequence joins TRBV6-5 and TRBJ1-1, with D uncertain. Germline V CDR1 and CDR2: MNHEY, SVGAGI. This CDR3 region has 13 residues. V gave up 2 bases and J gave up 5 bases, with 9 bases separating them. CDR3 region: CASSYNQWTEAFF. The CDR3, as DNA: TGTGCCAGCAGTTACAATCAGTGGACTGAAGCTTTCTTT.

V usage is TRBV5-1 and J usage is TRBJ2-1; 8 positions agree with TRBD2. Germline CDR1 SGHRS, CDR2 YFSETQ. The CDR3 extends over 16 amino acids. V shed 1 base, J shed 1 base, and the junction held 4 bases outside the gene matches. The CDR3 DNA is TGCGCCAGCAGCTTGTCGGGAGGGCCTTCCTACAATGAGCAGTTCTTC. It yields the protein CASSLSGGPSYNEQFF.

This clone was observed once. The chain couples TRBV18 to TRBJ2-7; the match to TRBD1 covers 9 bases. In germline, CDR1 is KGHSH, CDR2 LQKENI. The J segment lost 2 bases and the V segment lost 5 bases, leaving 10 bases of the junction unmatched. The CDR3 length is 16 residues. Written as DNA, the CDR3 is TGTGCCAGCTCAATCAGACAGGGGGGGAACCCCTACGAGCAGTACTTC. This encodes CASSIRQGGNPYEQYF.

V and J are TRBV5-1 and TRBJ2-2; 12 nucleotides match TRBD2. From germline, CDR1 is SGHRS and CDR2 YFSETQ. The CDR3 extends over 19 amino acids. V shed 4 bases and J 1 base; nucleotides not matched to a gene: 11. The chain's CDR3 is CASSPSGTSGRLNTGELFF. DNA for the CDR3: TGCGCCAGCAGCCCCTCCGGGACTAGCGGGCGGCTGAACACCGGGGAGCTGTTTTTT.

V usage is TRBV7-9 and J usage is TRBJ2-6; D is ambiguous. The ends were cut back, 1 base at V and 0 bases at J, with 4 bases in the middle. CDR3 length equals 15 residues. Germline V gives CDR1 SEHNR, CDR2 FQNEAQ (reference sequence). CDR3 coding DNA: TGTGCCAGCAGCTTAGTTCTCTCTGGGGCCAACGTCCTGACTTTC. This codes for CASSLVLSGANVLTF.

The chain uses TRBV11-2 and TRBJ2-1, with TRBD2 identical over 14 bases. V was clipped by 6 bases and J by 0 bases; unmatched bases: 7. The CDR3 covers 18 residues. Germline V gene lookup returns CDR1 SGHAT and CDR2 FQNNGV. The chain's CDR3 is CASRPGLAGASSYNEQFF. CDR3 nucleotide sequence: TGTGCCAGCAGGCCGGGACTAGCGGGGGCGAGCTCCTACAATGAGCAGTTCTTC.

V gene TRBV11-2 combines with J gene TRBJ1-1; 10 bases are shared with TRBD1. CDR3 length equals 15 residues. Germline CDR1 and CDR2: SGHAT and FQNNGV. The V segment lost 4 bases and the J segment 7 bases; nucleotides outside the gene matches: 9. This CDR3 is CASSWDDRGQGEAFF. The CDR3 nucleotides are TGTGCCAGCAGCTGGGATGACAGGGGGCAGGGTGAAGCTTTCTTT.

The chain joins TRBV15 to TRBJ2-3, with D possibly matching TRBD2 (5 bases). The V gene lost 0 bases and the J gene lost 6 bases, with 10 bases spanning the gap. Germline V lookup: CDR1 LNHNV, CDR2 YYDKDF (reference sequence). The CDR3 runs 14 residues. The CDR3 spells CATSRDLASDTQYF. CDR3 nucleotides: TGTGCCACCAGCAGAGACTTAGCGTCGGATACGCAGTATTTT.

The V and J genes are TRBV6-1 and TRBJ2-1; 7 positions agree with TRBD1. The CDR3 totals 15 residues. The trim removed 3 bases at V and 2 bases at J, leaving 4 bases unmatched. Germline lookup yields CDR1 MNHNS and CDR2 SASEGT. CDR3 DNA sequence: TGTGCCAGCAGTGAGGGACAGTCAACCTACAATGAGCAGTTCTTC. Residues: CASSEGQSTYNEQFF.

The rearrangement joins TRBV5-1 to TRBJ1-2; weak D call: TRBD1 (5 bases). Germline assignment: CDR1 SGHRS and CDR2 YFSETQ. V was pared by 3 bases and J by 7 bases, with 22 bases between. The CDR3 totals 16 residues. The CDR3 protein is CASSSAGRTTSVGYTF. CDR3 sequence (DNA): TGCGCCAGCAGCTCAGCGGGACGGACGACCAGTGTTGGCTACACCTTC.

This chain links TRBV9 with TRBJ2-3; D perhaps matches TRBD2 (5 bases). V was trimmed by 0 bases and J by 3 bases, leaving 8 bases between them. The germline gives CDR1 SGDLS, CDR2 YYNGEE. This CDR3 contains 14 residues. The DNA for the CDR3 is TGTGCCAGCAGCGTAGTAGGCGGGACAGATACGCAGTATTTT. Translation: CASSVVGGTDTQYF.

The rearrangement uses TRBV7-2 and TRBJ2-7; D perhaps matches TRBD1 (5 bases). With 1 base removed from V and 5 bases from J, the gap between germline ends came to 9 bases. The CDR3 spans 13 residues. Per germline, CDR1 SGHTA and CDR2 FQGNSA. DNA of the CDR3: TGTGCCAGCAGCTTAGAGGCAGGGCACGAGCAGTACTTC. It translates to CASSLEAGHEQYF.

This CDR3 reads CATSRDPGLNTEAFF. For the CDR3, the DNA is TGTGCCACCAGCAGAGATCCAGGGCTGAACACTGAAGCTTTCTTT. The chain is built from TRBV15 and TRBJ1-1; weak D call: TRBD1 (5 bases). The CDR3 extends over 15 amino acids. The V end lost 0 bases, the J end lost 0 bases, and 8 bases lay between the germline ends. Germline V gene sequence: CDR1 LNHNV, CDR2 YYDKDF (reference sequence).

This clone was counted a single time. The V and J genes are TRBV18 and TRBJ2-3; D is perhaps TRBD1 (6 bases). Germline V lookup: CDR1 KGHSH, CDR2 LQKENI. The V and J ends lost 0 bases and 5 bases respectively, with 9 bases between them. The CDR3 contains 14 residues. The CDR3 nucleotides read TGTGCCAGCTCACCACCGAGGGGGAAAGATACGCAGTATTTT. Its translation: CASSPPRGKDTQYF.

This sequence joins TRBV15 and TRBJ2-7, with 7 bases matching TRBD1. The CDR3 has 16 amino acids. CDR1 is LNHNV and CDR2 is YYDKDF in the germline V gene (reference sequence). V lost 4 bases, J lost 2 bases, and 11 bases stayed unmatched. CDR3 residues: CATSTLTGPRPYEQYF. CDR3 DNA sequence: TGTGCCACCAGCACGCTGACAGGGCCCCGACCCTACGAGCAGTACTTC.

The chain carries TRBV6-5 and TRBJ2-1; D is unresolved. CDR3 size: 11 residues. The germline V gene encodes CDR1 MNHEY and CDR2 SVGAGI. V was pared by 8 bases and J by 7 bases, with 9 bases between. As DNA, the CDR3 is TGTGCCAGCCACAAGTGGAATGAGCAGTTCTTC. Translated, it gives CASHKWNEQFF.